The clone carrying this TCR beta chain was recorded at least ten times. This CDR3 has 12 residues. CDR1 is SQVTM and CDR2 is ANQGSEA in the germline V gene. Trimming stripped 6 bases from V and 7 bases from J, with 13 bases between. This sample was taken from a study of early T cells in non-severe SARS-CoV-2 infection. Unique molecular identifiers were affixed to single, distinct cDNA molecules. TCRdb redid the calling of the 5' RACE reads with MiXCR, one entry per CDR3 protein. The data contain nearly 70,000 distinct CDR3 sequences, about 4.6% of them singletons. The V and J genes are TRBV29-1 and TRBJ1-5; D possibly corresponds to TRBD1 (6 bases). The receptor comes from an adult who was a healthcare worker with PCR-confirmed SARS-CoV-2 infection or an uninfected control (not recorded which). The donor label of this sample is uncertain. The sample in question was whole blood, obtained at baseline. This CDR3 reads CSVHEGGQPQHF. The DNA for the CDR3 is TGCAGCGTCCATGAGGGGGGACAGCCCCAGCATTTT.